The T cell receptor (beta chain) described here comes from a study of blood T cell repertoires in COVID-19. Overall study context: The United States, Italy and Spain supplied acute and convalescent COVID-19 samples.

Libraries were prepared by immunoSEQ multiplex PCR; TCRdb keeps only in-frame clonotypes and omits some of them. The sample records 200,000 to 250,000 clones, 85% to 90% being singletons. Per the germline V gene, CDR1 is MGHRA and CDR2 is YSYEKL. The CDR3 is 14 amino acids. The V gene lost 4 bases and the J gene lost 2 bases, with 11 bases spanning the gap. Sequencing was done on a sample of peripheral blood. This chain joins TRBV4-1 and TRBJ2-5; TRBD2 might be the D (6 bases). The sequence was collected from a man aged 18 to 30 with active or convalescent COVID-19. CDR3 in DNA: TGCGCCAGCAGCCTGGAGGGTTTGCAAGAGACCCAGTACTTC. Its protein product is CASSLEGLQETQYF.